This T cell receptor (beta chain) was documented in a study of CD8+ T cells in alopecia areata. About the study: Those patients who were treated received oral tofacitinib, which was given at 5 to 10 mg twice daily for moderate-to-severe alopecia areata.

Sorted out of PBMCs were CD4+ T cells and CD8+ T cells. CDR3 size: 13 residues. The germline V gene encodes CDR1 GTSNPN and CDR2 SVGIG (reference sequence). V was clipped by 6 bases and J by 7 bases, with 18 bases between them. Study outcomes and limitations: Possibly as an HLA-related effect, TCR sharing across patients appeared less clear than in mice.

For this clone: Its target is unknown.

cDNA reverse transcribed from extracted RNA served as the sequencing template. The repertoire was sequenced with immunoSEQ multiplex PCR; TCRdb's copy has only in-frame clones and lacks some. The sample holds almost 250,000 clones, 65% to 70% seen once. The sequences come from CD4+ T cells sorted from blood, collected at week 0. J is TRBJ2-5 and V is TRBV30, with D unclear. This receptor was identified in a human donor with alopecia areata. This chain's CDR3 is CACTQRILGTQYF. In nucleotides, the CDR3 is TGTGCCTGCACACAGCGTATCCTGGGGACCCAGTACTTC. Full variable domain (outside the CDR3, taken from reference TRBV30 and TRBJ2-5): SQTIHQWPATLVQPVGSPLSLECTVEGTSNPNLYWYRQAAGRGLQLLFYSVGIGQISSEVPQNLSASRPQDRQFILSSKKLLLSDSGFYLCACTQRILGTQYFGPGTRLLVL.